The rows below give T cell receptor beta chains drawn from one sample of a study of blood T cell repertoires in COVID-19. The data were produced by immunoSEQ multiplex PCR, yet TCRdb's version contains in-frame clones alone and is incomplete. The sample records tens of thousands of clones, over 85% being singletons. The sequencing input was peripheral blood. Receptors were obtained from a human donor with active COVID-19. The donor label of this sample is uncertain. Each CDR3 is given with its conserved first and last residue. A D gene is named only where the DNA matches it firmly. Rows give clone size only sometimes, using once, few, many, or a class for an expanded clone.

>TRBJ2-3|.|TRBV5-4|.
CASSLTQSWVDTQYF
TGTGCCAGCAGCCTGACACAAAGTTGGGTAGATACGCAGTATTTT
>TRBJ2-2|.|TRBV7-2|.
CASSPVRDGELFF
TGTGCCAGCAGCCCAGTCAGGGACGGGGAGCTGTTTTTT
>TRBJ2-6|once|TRBV9|TRBD1
CASSGFQGQSTPTGANVLTF
TGTGCCAGCAGCGGCTTCCAGGGACAGTCAACCCCCACTGGGGCCAACGTCCTGACTTTC
>TRBJ1-6|few|TRBV7-9|TRBD1
CASSTGDSNSPLHF
TGTGCCAGCAGCACCGGGGACAGTAATTCACCCCTCCACTTT
>TRBJ2-7|.|TRBV9|TRBD1
CASSVGHRGLIEQYF
TGTGCCAGCAGCGTAGGGCACAGGGGGCTTATCGAGCAGTACTTC
>TRBJ2-3|.|TRBV6-6|TRBD2
CASNSGITDTQYF
TGTGCCAGTAATAGCGGGATCACAGATACGCAGTATTTT
>TRBJ1-5|.|TRBV6-5|.
CASSYSTGQPQHF
TGTGCCAGCAGTTACTCGACAGGACAGCCCCAGCATTTT
>TRBJ2-1|.|TRBV27|TRBD1
CASRAGTVSSYNEQFF
TGTGCCAGCAGGGCCGGGACAGTGAGCTCCTACAATGAGCAGTTCTTC
>TRBJ1-2|.|TRBV18|.
CASSPTWQSYGYTF
TGTGCCAGCTCACCGACTTGGCAGTCCTATGGCTACACCTTC
>TRBJ1-3|.|TRBV27|.
CASSYRSPGNTIYF
TGTGCCAGCAGCTACAGGAGCCCTGGAAACACCATATATTTT
>TRBJ1-1|once|TRBV2|.
CASSLELTEAFF
TGTGCCAGCAGTCTTGAACTAACTGAAGCTTTCTTT
>TRBJ1-5|once|TRBV28|.
CASRVPLPGGSNQPQHF
TGTGCCAGCAGAGTTCCCCTCCCGGGGGGCTCCAATCAGCCCCAGCATTTT
>TRBJ2-1|.|TRBV5-1|TRBD2
CASSLAATSGGYNEQFF
TGCGCCAGCAGCTTGGCCGCGACTAGCGGGGGGTACAATGAGCAGTTCTTC
>TRBJ2-1|.|TRBV3-1/TRBV3-2|TRBD2
CASSHASGKGNEQFF
TGTGCCAGCAGCCACGCCAGCGGGAAGGGGAATGAGCAGTTCTTC
>TRBJ2-3|.|TRBV7-9|.
CASSLRSIAIGTDTQYF
TGTGCCAGCAGCTTAAGGTCAATAGCCATAGGAACAGATACGCAGTATTTT
>TRBJ2-7|.|TRBV19|.
CASSIGTREYEQYF
TGTGCCAGTAGTATAGGGACAAGGGAATACGAGCAGTACTTC
>TRBJ2-5|.|TRBV18|TRBD2
CASSPTVAGSPETQYF
TGTGCCAGCTCACCTACCGTAGCGGGGAGCCCAGAGACCCAGTACTTC
>TRBJ2-7|.|TRBV9|.
CASSVKTEGLADPYEQYF
TGTGCCAGCAGCGTAAAGACCGAAGGGCTAGCCGACCCCTACGAGCAGTACTTC
>TRBJ2-7|.|TRBV15|.
CATSRDSVSYEQYF
TGTGCCACCAGCAGAGATTCGGTCTCCTACGAGCAGTACTTC
>TRBJ2-7|.|TRBV19|TRBD1
CASSPTGRYEQYF
TGTGCCAGTAGTCCGACAGGGCGGTACGAGCAGTACTTC
>TRBJ2-1|.|TRBV19|TRBD2
CASSTSGAEQFF
TGTGCCAGTAGTACTAGCGGGGCTGAGCAGTTCTTC
>TRBJ1-2|.|TRBV9|.
CASSAYTGQGLHF
TGTGCCAGCAGCGCCTACACGGGACAAGGACTCCATTTT
>TRBJ2-3|.|TRBV7-6|TRBD2
CASSPHSGTRKDTQYF
TGTGCCAGCAGCCCCCACTCCGGGACTAGGAAGGATACGCAGTATTTT
>TRBJ2-7|.|TRBV6-2/TRBV6-3|.
CASSYVNEQYF
TGTGCCAGCAGTTACGTCAACGAGCAGTACTTC
>TRBJ2-7|.|TRBV23-1|TRBD1
CASSQPRQGPSLPIESYEQYF
TGCGCCAGCAGTCAACCCCGACAGGGGCCTAGCCTCCCCATAGAATCCTACGAGCAGTACTTC
>TRBJ2-3|.|TRBV7-2|TRBD2
CASGLAGNLDTQYF
TGTGCCAGCGGACTAGCGGGAAATTTGGATACGCAGTATTTT